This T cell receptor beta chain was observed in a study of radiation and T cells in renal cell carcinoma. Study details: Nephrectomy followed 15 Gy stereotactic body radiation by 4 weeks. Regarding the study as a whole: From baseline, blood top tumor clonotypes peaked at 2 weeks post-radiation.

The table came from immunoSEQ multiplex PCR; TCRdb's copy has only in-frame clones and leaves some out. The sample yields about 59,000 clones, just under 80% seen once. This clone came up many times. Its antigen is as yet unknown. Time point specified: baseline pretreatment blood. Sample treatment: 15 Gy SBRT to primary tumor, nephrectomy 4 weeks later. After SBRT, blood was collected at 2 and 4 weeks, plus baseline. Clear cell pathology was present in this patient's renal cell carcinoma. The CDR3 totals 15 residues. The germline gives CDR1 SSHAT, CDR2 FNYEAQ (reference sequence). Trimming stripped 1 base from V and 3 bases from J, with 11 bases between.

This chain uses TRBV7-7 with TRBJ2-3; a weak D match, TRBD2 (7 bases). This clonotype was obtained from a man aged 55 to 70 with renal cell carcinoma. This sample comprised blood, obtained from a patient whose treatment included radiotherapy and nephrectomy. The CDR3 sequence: CASSLEGRGTDTQYF. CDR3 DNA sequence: TGTGCCAGCAGCTTAGAGGGGAGGGGGACAGATACGCAGTATTTT.